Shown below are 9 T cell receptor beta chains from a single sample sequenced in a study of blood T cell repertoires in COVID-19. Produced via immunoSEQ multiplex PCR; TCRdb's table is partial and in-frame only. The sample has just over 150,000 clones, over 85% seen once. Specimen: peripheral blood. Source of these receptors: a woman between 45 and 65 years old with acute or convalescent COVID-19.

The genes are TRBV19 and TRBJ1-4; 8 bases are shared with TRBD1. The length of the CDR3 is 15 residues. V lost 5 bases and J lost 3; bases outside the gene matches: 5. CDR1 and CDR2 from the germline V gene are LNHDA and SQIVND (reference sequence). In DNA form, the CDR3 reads TGTGCCAGTAGTGGAAACAGGGGGTCTAATGAAAAACTGTTTTTT. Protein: CASSGNRGSNEKLFF.

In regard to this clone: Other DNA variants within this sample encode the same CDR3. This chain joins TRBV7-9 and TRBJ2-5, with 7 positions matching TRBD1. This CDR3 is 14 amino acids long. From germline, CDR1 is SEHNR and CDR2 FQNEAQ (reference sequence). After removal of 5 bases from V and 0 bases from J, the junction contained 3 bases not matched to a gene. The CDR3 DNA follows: TGTGCCAGCAGCCAGACAGGGAACCAAGAGACCCAGTACTTC. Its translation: CASSQTGNQETQYF. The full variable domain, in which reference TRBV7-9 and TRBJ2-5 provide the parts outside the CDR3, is DTGVSQNPRHKITKRGQNVTFRCDPISEHNRLYWYRQTLGQGPEFLTYFQNEAQLEKSRLLSDRFSAERPKGSFSTLEIQRTEQGDSAMYLCASSQTGNQETQYFGPGTRLLVL.

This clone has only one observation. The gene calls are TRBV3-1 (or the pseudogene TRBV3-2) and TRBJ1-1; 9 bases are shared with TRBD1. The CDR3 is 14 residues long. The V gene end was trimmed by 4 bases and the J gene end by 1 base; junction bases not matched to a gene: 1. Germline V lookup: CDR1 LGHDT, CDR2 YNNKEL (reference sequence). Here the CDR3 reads CASSRTGENTEAFF. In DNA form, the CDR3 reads TGTGCCAGCAGCCGGACAGGGGAGAACACTGAAGCTTTCTTT.

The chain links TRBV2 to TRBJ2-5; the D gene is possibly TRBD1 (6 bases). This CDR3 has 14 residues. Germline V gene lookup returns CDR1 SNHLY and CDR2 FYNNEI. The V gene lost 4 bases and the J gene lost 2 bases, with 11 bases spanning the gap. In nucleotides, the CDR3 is TGTGCCAGCAGTGGTGAGACAGGACAAGAGACCCAGTACTTC. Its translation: CASSGETGQETQYF.

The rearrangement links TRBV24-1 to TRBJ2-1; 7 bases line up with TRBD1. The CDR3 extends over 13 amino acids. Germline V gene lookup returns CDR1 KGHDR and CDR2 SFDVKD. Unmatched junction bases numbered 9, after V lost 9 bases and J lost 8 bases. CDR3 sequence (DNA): TGTGCCACCCGAAAGGACAGGCTCGATGAGCAGTTCTTC. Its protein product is CATRKDRLDEQFF.

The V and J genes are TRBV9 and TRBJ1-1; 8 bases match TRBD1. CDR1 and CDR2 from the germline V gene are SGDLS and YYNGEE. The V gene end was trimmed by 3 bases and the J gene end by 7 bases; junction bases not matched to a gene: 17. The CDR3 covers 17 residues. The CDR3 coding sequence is TGTGCCAGCAGCGCAGGGTACAGTAGACAGGGGCACAGTGAAGCTTTCTTT. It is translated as CASSAGYSRQGHSEAFF.

The chain's CDR3 is CASSFRGNEQFF. The CDR3 nucleotides read TGTGCCAGCAGTTTTAGGGGCAATGAGCAGTTCTTC. The V and J genes are TRBV12-3 or TRBV12-4 and TRBJ2-1; perhaps TRBD1 as D (5 bases). The length of the CDR3 is 12 residues. V lost 3 bases to trimming and J lost 6 bases, with 6 bases between them.

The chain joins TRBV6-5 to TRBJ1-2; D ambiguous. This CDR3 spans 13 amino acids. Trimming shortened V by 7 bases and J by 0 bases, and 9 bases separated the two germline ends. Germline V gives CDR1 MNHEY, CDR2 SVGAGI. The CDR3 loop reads CASTQSPNYGYTF. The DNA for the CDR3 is TGTGCCAGCACCCAGTCCCCTAACTATGGCTACACCTTC.

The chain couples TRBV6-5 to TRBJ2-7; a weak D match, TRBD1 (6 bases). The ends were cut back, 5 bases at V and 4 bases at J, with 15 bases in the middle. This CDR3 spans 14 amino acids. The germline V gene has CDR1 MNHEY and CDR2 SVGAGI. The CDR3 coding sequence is TGTGCCAGCAGTCACCGGACAGCGATATACGAGCAGTACTTC. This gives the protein CASSHRTAIYEQYF.